The entry below gives a single TCR beta chain sequence along with its context. These data belong to a study of early T cells in non-severe SARS-CoV-2 infection. V was cut by 1 base and J by 1 base, with 7 bases left in between. From germline, CDR1 is SGHDN and CDR2 FVKESK. This CDR3 is built from 14 residues. TCRdb redid the calling of the 5' RACE reads with MiXCR, one entry per CDR3 protein. The sample contains around 50,000 distinct CDR3 sequences, 12% of which appear only once. The genes are TRBV14 and TRBJ1-1; D unresolved. The receptor comes from an adult who was a healthcare worker with PCR-confirmed SARS-CoV-2 infection or an uninfected control (not recorded which). Sequencing used whole blood. The CDR3 here is CASSQVITNTEAFF. CDR3 bases: TGTGCCAGCAGCCAAGTCATAACGAACACTGAAGCTTTCTTT.